The rows below give T cell receptor beta chains drawn from one sample of a study of monozygotic twins with inflammatory bowel disease. TCRdb reanalyzed the 5' RACE reads, giving one entry per CDR3 protein sequence and no DNA. There are about 380,000 distinct CDR3 sequences in the sample, with 2.5% to 3% held by the top ten. Sequencing used blood. These receptors all come from a human donor with ulcerative colitis or Crohn's disease, or a healthy co-twin of an affected twin (not recorded which). Each CDR3 is given with its conserved first and last residue.

v_gene: TRBV6-5; j_gene: TRBJ2-5; CDR3aa: CASSYRGETQYF
v_gene: TRBV25-1; j_gene: TRBJ2-5; CDR3aa: CASSGGMRTQYF
v_gene: TRBV3-1; j_gene: TRBJ1-1; CDR3aa: CASSQAHWGNTEAFF
v_gene: TRBV20-1; j_gene: TRBJ1-2; CDR3aa: CSARGAGREGYTF
v_gene: TRBV20-1; j_gene: TRBJ1-2; CDR3aa: CSARNVWADSGYTF
v_gene: TRBV29-1; j_gene: TRBJ2-7; CDR3aa: CSVEDPGRIDF
v_gene: TRBV6-2/TRBV6-3; j_gene: TRBJ1-5; CDR3aa: CASSYSGSRVSGRSNQPQHF
v_gene: TRBV7-9; j_gene: TRBJ2-7; CDR3aa: CASSLSPTYEKYF
v_gene: TRBV11-2; j_gene: TRBJ2-3; CDR3aa: CASSIGGAGTDTQYF
v_gene: TRBV6-6; j_gene: TRBJ1-1; CDR3aa: CASSYGGRNTEAFF
v_gene: TRBV20-1; j_gene: TRBJ2-7; CDR3aa: CSASVRSFFYEQYF
v_gene: TRBV12-3/TRBV12-4; j_gene: TRBJ1-6; CDR3aa: CASSLKRGSPLHF
v_gene: TRBV20-1; j_gene: TRBJ2-1; CDR3aa: CSAQRGASKGEQFF
v_gene: TRBV6-4; j_gene: TRBJ2-5; CDR3aa: CASSEGAEETQYF
v_gene: TRBV5-1; j_gene: TRBJ1-1; CDR3aa: CASREGQNTEAFF
v_gene: TRBV20-1; j_gene: TRBJ2-7; CDR3aa: CSARPDRKSSYEQYF
v_gene: TRBV11-2; j_gene: TRBJ2-1; CDR3aa: CASSLYSGGTSSYNEQFF
v_gene: TRBV7-6; j_gene: TRBJ2-2; CDR3aa: CASTRRNPGELFF
v_gene: TRBV20-1; j_gene: TRBJ2-3; CDR3aa: CSARLQVTDTQYF
v_gene: TRBV7-2; j_gene: TRBJ1-1; CDR3aa: CASGWDRQNTEAFF
v_gene: TRBV5-1; j_gene: TRBJ2-3; CDR3aa: CASGEGQGGTDTQYF
v_gene: TRBV27; j_gene: TRBJ2-7; CDR3aa: CASSSPQGRTYEQYF
v_gene: TRBV6-5; j_gene: TRBJ1-6; CDR3aa: CASNLNRGNSPLHF
v_gene: TRBV2; j_gene: TRBJ2-2; CDR3aa: CAGYRQGTTGELFF
v_gene: TRBV7-6; j_gene: TRBJ2-1; CDR3aa: CASSLPSAGDNGQFF
v_gene: TRBV30; j_gene: TRBJ1-1; CDR3aa: CAWSVDGGGTEAFF
v_gene: TRBV20-1; j_gene: TRBJ2-7; CDR3aa: CSARGQGYEQYF
v_gene: TRBV20-1; j_gene: TRBJ2-1; CDR3aa: CSAAPGTSGSYNEQFF
v_gene: TRBV11-2; j_gene: TRBJ1-1; CDR3aa: CASSFSRFRDTEDFF
v_gene: TRBV20-1; j_gene: TRBJ2-7; CDR3aa: CSARDLAGDDYEQYF
v_gene: TRBV6-2/TRBV6-3; j_gene: TRBJ2-7; CDR3aa: CASIPGGARPNEQYF
v_gene: TRBV11-2; j_gene: TRBJ2-2; CDR3aa: CASSLRPLTGELFF
v_gene: TRBV5-1; j_gene: TRBJ1-1; CDR3aa: CASSVGGDTDAFF
v_gene: TRBV9; j_gene: TRBJ2-3; CDR3aa: CASSPRSVQSTDTQYF
v_gene: TRBV6-5; j_gene: TRBJ2-1; CDR3aa: CASSRHNEQFF